The 17 T cell receptor beta chains listed next were all sequenced from one sample in a study of T cell changes during pregnancy in multiple sclerosis (dated by TCRdb to between 2018 and 2021). Library preparation employed the immunoSEQ multiplex PCR assay. Entries here come from immuneACCESS through TCRdb and include only in-frame sequences with V and J called. Some clones fail to appear in such tables; in the studies checked, an unresolved V gene covers under half of the shortfall, and the cause of the remainder is unknown. Present in this sample are 40,000 or so clones, over 75% of which were seen just once. The ten largest make up approximately 4% of the sample. This sample comprised CD8+ T cells from peripheral blood mononuclear cells, obtained in the first trimester of pregnancy. The receptors were sampled from a female donor with multiple sclerosis, enrolled in a pregnancy study.

This clone was found once. The chain is built from TRBV2 and TRBJ2-7, with 7 bases matching TRBD1. Trimming took 6 bases from V and 2 from J; bases not matched to a gene: 13. The germline V gene encodes CDR1 SNHLY and CDR2 FYNNEI. The CDR3 totals 16 residues. In DNA form, the CDR3 reads TGTGCCAGCAGATCAACAGGGGATAGCCACACCTACGAGCAGTACTTC. Translated, it gives CASRSTGDSHTYEQYF.

V usage is TRBV7-9 and J usage is TRBJ2-1; 8 bases agree with TRBD1. The CDR3 length is 18 residues. The germline CDR1 and CDR2 sequences are SEHNR and FQNEAQ (reference sequence). The V and J ends lost 5 bases and 0 bases, in that order; junction bases with no gene match: 12. As DNA, the CDR3 is TGTGCCAGCAGCGACCGGACAGGGCTTTTAAGCTCCTACAATGAGCAGTTCTTC. This translates into CASSDRTGLLSSYNEQFF.

The chain couples TRBV5-6 to TRBJ1-1; no firm D call. In germline, CDR1 is SGHDT, CDR2 YYEEEE. Between the trimmed V and J ends, which lost 0 bases and 0 bases, there was a span of 6 bases. CDR3 length equals 14 residues. CDR3 protein: CASSLGHLNTEAFF. The CDR3 DNA follows: TGTGCCAGCAGCTTGGGACACTTGAACACTGAAGCTTTCTTT.

The rearrangement uses TRBV4-3 and TRBJ2-7, with TRBD2 matching 8 bases. V lost 0 bases to trimming and J lost 4 bases; unmatched junction nucleotides: 5. The CDR3 contains 15 residues. In germline, CDR1 is LGHNA, CDR2 YSLEER. CDR3 nucleotide sequence: TGCGCCAGCAGCCAAGATTTCGCGGGGGGATACGAGCAGTACTTC. This sequence encodes CASSQDFAGGYEQYF.

The J gene is TRBJ1-2, the V gene TRBV27; a possible D gene is TRBD1 (5 bases). Looked up from germline, CDR1 is MNHEY and CDR2 is SMNVEV (reference sequence). Trimming removed 4 bases at V and 4 bases at J, with 10 bases between. CDR3 length equals 13 residues. The CDR3 DNA is TGTGCCAGCAGTTCCCGACAGTTCTATGGCTACACCTTC. Residues: CASSSRQFYGYTF.

V and J are TRBV25-1 and TRBJ2-5; D not resolved. This CDR3 is 12 amino acids long. Germline values: CDR1 MGHDK, CDR2 SYGVNS. Trimming left V 5 bases short and J 1 base short, with 5 bases between. The CDR3 region has the DNA TGTGCCAGCAGTATAATCCAAGAGACCCAGTACTTC. Translated, it gives CASSIIQETQYF.

The rearrangement links TRBV6-6 to TRBJ1-2; 10 bases are shared with TRBD1. With V trimmed by 2 bases and J by 8 bases, 11 bases remained unmatched. In germline, CDR1 is MNHNY, CDR2 SVGAGI (reference sequence). The CDR3 consists of 16 residues. The CDR3 loop is CASSYTRPGQGGGYTF. As DNA, the CDR3 is TGTGCCAGCAGTTACACTCGACCCGGACAGGGGGGAGGCTACACCTTC.

The V gene is TRBV7-9, the J gene TRBJ1-6; 7 bases are shared with TRBD1. The CDR3 loop spans 15 amino acids. The V gene's germline CDR1 is SEHNR and CDR2 FQNEAQ (reference sequence). V shed 2 bases and J 8 bases; nucleotides not matched to a gene: 6. Written as DNA, the CDR3 is TGTGCCAGCAGCTTACCGTACGACAGGGATTCACCCCTCCACTTT. Protein: CASSLPYDRDSPLHF. The full variable domain, with the rest looked up from reference TRBV7-9 and TRBJ1-6, is DTGVSQNPRHKITKRGQNVTFRCDPISEHNRLYWYRQTLGQGPEFLTYFQNEAQLEKSRLLSDRFSAERPKGSFSTLEIQRTEQGDSAMYLCASSLPYDRDSPLHFGNGTRLTVT.

This clone is a singleton in its sample. The gene calls are TRBV5-6 and TRBJ2-1; maybe TRBD1 (5 bases). The CDR3 length is 13 residues. CDR1 is SGHDT, CDR2 YYEEEE, per germline. V gave up 1 base and J gave up 6 bases, with 8 bases separating them. The CDR3 here is CASSLPGPNEQFF. CDR3 DNA sequence: TGTGCCAGCAGCTTGCCAGGGCCCAATGAGCAGTTCTTC.

The chain joins TRBV4-1 to TRBJ2-5; D is perhaps TRBD1 (6 bases). This CDR3 is 17 amino acids long. Germline assignment: CDR1 MGHRA and CDR2 YSYEKL. V lost 0 bases, J lost 4 bases, and 18 bases lay in between. CDR3 in amino acids: CASSQELGTSPRETQYF. CDR3 bases: TGCGCCAGCAGCCAAGAGTTAGGGACATCACCAAGAGAGACCCAGTACTTC.

J is TRBJ1-3 and V is TRBV29-1; D is perhaps TRBD1 (6 bases). This CDR3 comprises 14 residues. In germline, CDR1 is SQVTM, CDR2 ANQGSEA. Trimming left V 4 bases short and J 4 bases short, with 14 bases between. The CDR3 protein is CSVVQGSGGNTIYF. The CDR3 DNA is TGCAGCGTTGTGCAGGGGTCGGGCGGAAACACCATATATTTT.

By sample share, this clone is medium-sized (0.01 to 0.1%). The chain is built from TRBV6-1 and TRBJ1-1; D is uncertain. Trimming stripped 6 bases from V and 1 base from J, with 9 bases between. This CDR3 has 13 residues. CDR1 is MNHNS, CDR2 SASEGT, per germline. Here the CDR3 DNA reads TGTGCCAGCAGCTCCACAGAGAACACTGAAGCTTTCTTT. It yields the protein CASSSTENTEAFF.

The chain joins TRBV6-6 to TRBJ2-7, with 9 nucleotides matching TRBD2. The CDR3 runs 13 residues. V shed 7 bases and J 3 bases; nucleotides not matched to a gene: 4. Germline assignment: CDR1 MNHNY and CDR2 SVGAGI (reference sequence). The CDR3 coding sequence is TGTGCCAGCAAATTAGCGGGGGACTACGAGCAGTACTTC. Its translation: CASKLAGDYEQYF.

This rearrangement joins TRBV15 to TRBJ2-5; D ambiguous. Germline assignment: CDR1 LNHNV and CDR2 YYDKDF (reference sequence). The CDR3 covers 15 residues. The V end was cut by 0 bases, the J end by 3 bases, with 11 bases between. The CDR3 nucleotides are TGTGCCACCAGCAGAGATCCCGGGTATGAAGAGACCCAGTACTTC. Its protein product is CATSRDPGYEETQYF. Full variable domain (outside the CDR3, taken from reference TRBV15 and TRBJ2-5): DAMVIQNPRYQVTQFGKPVTLSCSQTLNHNVMYWYQQKSSQAPKLLFHYYDKDFNNEADTPDNFQSRRPNTSFCFLDIRSPGLGDTAMYLCATSRDPGYEETQYFGPGTRLLVL.

The V call is TRBV27, the J call TRBJ1-5; 9 bases map to TRBD1. The CDR3 spans 14 residues. Germline lookup yields CDR1 MNHEY and CDR2 SMNVEV (reference sequence). The V and J ends lost 4 bases and 6 bases, in that order; junction bases with no gene match: 4. Here the CDR3 reads CASSYLGQGQPQHF. For the CDR3, the DNA is TGTGCCAGCAGTTATTTGGGACAGGGTCAGCCCCAGCATTTT.

This clone was observed a single time. The chain recombines TRBV4-3 with TRBJ2-7; TRBD1 is a possible D gene (7 bases). CDR3 length equals 15 residues. Trimming shortened V by 5 bases and J by 3 bases, and 17 bases separated the two germline ends. Germline values: CDR1 LGHNA, CDR2 YSLEER. CDR3 in amino acids: CASSYAGGPLYEQYF. CDR3 bases: TGCGCCAGCAGCTACGCAGGGGGGCCTCTCTACGAGCAGTACTTC.

J is TRBJ2-5 and V is TRBV4-1, with 8 bases that match TRBD2. The V gene's germline CDR1 is MGHRA and CDR2 YSYEKL. Trimming took 1 base from V and 2 from J; bases not matched to a gene: 15. This CDR3 spans 19 amino acids. The CDR3 is CASSQVVAGAGGGQETQYF. The DNA of the CDR3 is TGCGCCAGCAGCCAAGTGGTTGCGGGCGCGGGGGGCGGACAAGAGACCCAGTACTTC.